The 27 T cell receptor beta chains below were found in one sample sequenced in a study of blood T cell repertoires in COVID-19. Only in-frame clones appear in the TCRdb table, and some are missing; sequencing was by immunoSEQ multiplex PCR. The sample consists of some 97,000 clones, roughly 89% of them appearing once. Sequencing input: peripheral blood. Receptors were obtained from a man between 65 and 80 years old with acute or convalescent COVID-19.

The rearrangement uses TRBV28 and TRBJ2-5; D possibly corresponds to TRBD2 (5 bases). Trimming cost V 1 base and J 1 base, with 13 bases left between them. CDR1 is MDHEN and CDR2 is SYDVKM in the germline V gene. This CDR3 has 16 residues. CDR3 protein: CASSLLEVVRQETQYF. CDR3 nucleotides: TGTGCCAGCAGTTTATTGGAGGTTGTGCGCCAAGAGACCCAGTACTTC.

The J gene is TRBJ1-2, the V gene TRBV3-1 (or the pseudogene TRBV3-2), with TRBD1 matching 8 bases. This CDR3 spans 12 amino acids. The V gene end was trimmed by 4 bases and the J gene end by 8 bases; junction bases not matched to a gene: 3. CDR1 is LGHDT and CDR2 is YNNKEL in the germline V gene (reference sequence). As DNA, the CDR3 is TGTGCCAGCAGCCGGGACAGGAACGGCTACACCTTC. It codes for CASSRDRNGYTF.

This chain connects TRBV27 to TRBJ2-7, with a weak D call TRBD2 (7 bases). The ends were cut back, 3 bases at V and 6 bases at J, with 18 bases in the middle. The CDR3 spans 15 residues. CDR1 and CDR2 (germline): MNHEY, SMNVEV (reference sequence). The CDR3 DNA follows: TGTGCCAGCAGTTTCATGGGGGGGCGGCGAGGCGAGCAGTACTTC. This translates into CASSFMGGRRGEQYF.

The chain employs TRBV9 and TRBJ1-2, with a possible D match to TRBD1 (6 bases). The germline V gene encodes CDR1 SGDLS and CDR2 YYNGEE. CDR3 length: 15 residues. V lost 3 bases and J lost 4, with 16 bases in between. The CDR3 coding sequence is TGTGCCAGCAGCGAGGGGGGAGGGATGGGCTATGGCTACACCTTC. As protein: CASSEGGGMGYGYTF.

V usage is TRBV5-1 and J usage is TRBJ1-1, with D possibly being TRBD1 (6 bases). This CDR3 has 16 amino acids. The V end lost 4 bases, the J end lost 1 base, and 17 bases lay between the germline ends. Germline V gives CDR1 SGHRS, CDR2 YFSETQ. The CDR3 nucleotides read TGCGCCAGCAGCCCCCGGGGGGGCCGAGGGAACACTGAAGCTTTCTTT. It yields the protein CASSPRGGRGNTEAFF.

The chain recombines TRBV5-5 with TRBJ2-2; 7 positions agree with TRBD2. V shed 4 bases, J shed 0 bases, and the junction held 6 bases outside the gene matches. The CDR3 has 16 amino acids. Germline V gene sequence: CDR1 SGHKS, CDR2 YYEKEE (reference sequence). The CDR3 region is CASSPLAGTNTGELFF. The CDR3 DNA reads TGTGCCAGCAGCCCATTAGCGGGTACGAACACCGGGGAGCTGTTTTTT. Variable domain in full (rest from reference TRBV5-5 and TRBJ2-2): DAGVTQSPTHLIKTRGQQVTLRCSPISGHKSVSWYQQVLGQGPQFIFQYYEKEERGRGNFPDRFSARQFPNYSSELNVNALLLGDSALYLCASSPLAGTNTGELFFGEGSRLTVL.

The chain has TRBV7-8 and TRBJ2-5; D may be TRBD2 (5 bases). Germline V gene data show CDR1 as SGHVS and CDR2 as FQNEAQ. V was cut by 5 bases and J by 3 bases, with 7 bases left in between. The CDR3 totals 12 residues. This chain's CDR3 is CASSLGKETQYF. In nucleotides, the CDR3 is TGTGCCAGCAGCCTCGGGAAAGAGACCCAGTACTTC.

V usage is TRBV25-1 and J usage is TRBJ1-1, with D hard to call. The length of the CDR3 is 14 residues. The V gene's germline CDR1 is MGHDK and CDR2 SYGVNS. Trimming removed 6 bases from V and 4 bases from J, with 15 bases in between. CDR3 bases: TGTGCCAGCAGAAAAGGAGGGATGGGCACTGAAGCTTTCTTT. Its protein product is CASRKGGMGTEAFF.

V gene TRBV18 combines with J gene TRBJ2-2; no definite D call. This CDR3 region has 12 residues. The germline V and J ends were trimmed by 5 bases and 8 bases, with 9 bases remaining between them. The V gene's germline CDR1 is KGHSH and CDR2 LQKENI. The DNA for the CDR3 is TGTGCCAGCTCAGCCCTAGGAGGGGAGCTGTTTTTT. It encodes CASSALGGELFF.

V and J are TRBV19 and TRBJ2-1; D is perhaps TRBD1 (6 bases). Trimming removed 5 bases from V and 7 bases from J, with 15 bases in between. This CDR3 region has 14 residues. Germline lookup yields CDR1 LNHDA and CDR2 SQIVND (reference sequence). CDR3 amino acids: CASSARTDNNEQFF. CDR3 sequence (DNA): TGTGCCAGTAGTGCCCGGACAGACAATAATGAGCAGTTCTTC.

This chain links TRBV28 with TRBJ1-3; 8 bases align to TRBD1. The germline CDR1 and CDR2 sequences are MDHEN and SYDVKM. The CDR3 runs 17 residues. With V trimmed by 1 base and J by 0 bases, 5 bases remained unmatched. CDR3 in DNA: TGTGCCAGCAGTTTATACAGACAGGGGTACTCTGGAAACACCATATATTTT. Encoded protein: CASSLYRQGYSGNTIYF.

V and J are TRBV6-6 and TRBJ1-4, with TRBD1 as a possible D gene (6 bases). V lost 6 bases and J 2 bases, leaving 13 bases between the germline ends. Germline CDR1 and CDR2: MNHNY and SVGAGI (reference sequence). This CDR3 has 15 residues. CDR3 DNA: TGTGCCAGCAGGGACACAGGGACCACTAATGAAAAACTGTTTTTT. Translating gives CASRDTGTTNEKLFF.

The chain links TRBV24-1 to TRBJ2-1; 8 nucleotides line up with TRBD2. Per the germline V gene, CDR1 is KGHDR and CDR2 is SFDVKD. V shed 2 bases and J 8 bases; nucleotides not matched to a gene: 7. The CDR3 contains 15 residues. CDR3 sequence: CATSDSGAGVYEQFF. The CDR3 DNA reads as TGTGCCACCAGTGATTCAGGAGCGGGAGTATATGAGCAGTTCTTC.

CDR3 residues: CASIGVRNEKLFF. DNA for the CDR3: TGTGCCAGCATCGGAGTCCGTAATGAAAAACTGTTTTTT. The genes are TRBV2 and TRBJ1-4, with D unclear. V shed 7 bases and J shed 4 bases, with 10 bases lying between them. Germline V gene lookup returns CDR1 SNHLY and CDR2 FYNNEI. The CDR3 is 13 residues long.

The chain employs TRBV5-5 and TRBJ2-7, with 10 bases identical to TRBD1. There are 15 residues in the CDR3. CDR1 and CDR2 (germline): SGHKS, YYEKEE (reference sequence). Trimming at V came to 1 base and at J to 4 bases, leaving 5 bases not matched to a gene. As DNA, the CDR3 is TGTGCCAGCAGCTTGCCGGGACAGGGGCCTTACGAGCAGTACTTC. Residues: CASSLPGQGPYEQYF. Complete variable domain (other parts from reference TRBV5-5 and TRBJ2-7): DAGVTQSPTHLIKTRGQQVTLRCSPISGHKSVSWYQQVLGQGPQFIFQYYEKEERGRGNFPDRFSARQFPNYSSELNVNALLLGDSALYLCASSLPGQGPYEQYFGPGTRLTVT.

V is TRBV4-2 and J is TRBJ2-1, with D possibly being TRBD1 (5 bases). Per germline, CDR1 LGHNA and CDR2 YNFKEQ. The V gene lost 0 bases and the J gene lost 2 bases, with 5 bases spanning the gap. The CDR3 runs to 14 residues. The DNA of the CDR3 is TGTGCCAGCAGCCAAGAGGGGCCCTACAATGAGCAGTTCTTC. Translated, it gives CASSQEGPYNEQFF.

The rearrangement joins TRBV7-3 to TRBJ2-1, with 7 bases lining up with TRBD2. Per the germline V gene, CDR1 is SGHTA and CDR2 is FQGTGA. The CDR3 extends over 20 amino acids. J was trimmed by 0 bases and V by 4 bases; bases with no gene match: 18. CDR3 sequence: CASSSRWGGDSKRSYNEQFF. CDR3 in DNA: TGTGCCAGCAGCTCCCGGTGGGGAGGGGATAGCAAACGCTCCTACAATGAGCAGTTCTTC.

The rearrangement joins TRBV30 to TRBJ1-2, with D possibly being TRBD1 (5 bases). CDR3 length equals 12 residues. Trimming stripped 0 bases from V and 8 bases from J, with 10 bases between. The V gene's germline CDR1 is GTSNPN and CDR2 SVGIG (reference sequence). The DNA of the CDR3 is TGTGCCTGGAGTGTGGGGGGTTGGGGCTACACCTTC. This encodes CAWSVGGWGYTF.

In this sample, this clone turned up a few times. J is TRBJ1-1 and V is TRBV25-1; possibly TRBD1 for D (5 bases). The V end was cut by 1 base, the J end by 0 bases, with 9 bases between. Germline V CDR1 and CDR2: MGHDK, SYGVNS. This CDR3 contains 15 residues. The CDR3 nucleotides are TGTGCCAGCAGTGAATGGCAGGGATTGAACACTGAAGCTTTCTTT. Protein: CASSEWQGLNTEAFF.

This clone appeared once. The chain couples TRBV5-4 to TRBJ1-4; 7 bases match TRBD1. The germline V gene encodes CDR1 SGHNT and CDR2 YYREEE (reference sequence). V lost 2 bases, J lost 8 bases, and 6 bases stayed unmatched. The CDR3 runs to 14 residues. The CDR3 bases are TGTGCCAGCAGCTTACAGGGGATTGGGGAAAAACTGTTTTTT. Residues: CASSLQGIGEKLFF.

The rearrangement uses TRBV7-8 and TRBJ1-4; tentatively, D is TRBD1 (6 bases). Germline CDR1 and CDR2: SGHVS and FQNEAQ. CDR3 length: 15 amino acids. V lost 2 bases to trimming and J lost 4 bases, with 11 bases between them. CDR3 DNA sequence: TGTGCCAGCAGCTTATTGACAGGTTTTAATGAAAAACTGTTTTTT. It codes for CASSLLTGFNEKLFF.

The chain carries TRBV5-6 and TRBJ1-5; D not certain. CDR3 length equals 16 residues. In germline, CDR1 is SGHDT, CDR2 YYEEEE. V was clipped by 4 bases and J by 0 bases, with 14 bases between them. CDR3 residues: CASSQREFISNQPQHF. The DNA for the CDR3 is TGTGCCAGCAGCCAGCGAGAATTTATTAGCAATCAGCCCCAGCATTTT.

The chain has TRBV5-1 and TRBJ2-3; TRBD1 is a possible D gene (6 bases). Trimming took off 7 bases at V and 4 bases at J, with 16 bases between the two ends. CDR1 and CDR2 (germline): SGHRS, YFSETQ. The CDR3 has 14 amino acids. CDR3 amino acids: CASFRDTGSDTQYF. In DNA form, the CDR3 reads TGCGCCAGCTTCAGGGACACTGGATCAGATACGCAGTATTTT.

This sequence joins TRBV28 and TRBJ2-4; no firm D call. V gave up 6 bases and J gave up 0 bases, with 9 bases separating them. Germline V gives CDR1 MDHEN, CDR2 SYDVKM. This CDR3 contains 14 residues. The CDR3 loop is CASSPKLAKNIQYF. Here the CDR3 DNA reads TGTGCCAGCAGCCCAAAACTAGCCAAAAACATTCAGTACTTC.

The chain is built from TRBV7-6 and TRBJ2-2; D ambiguous. Trimming took 6 bases from V and 2 from J, leaving 10 bases between them. Per germline, CDR1 SGHVS and CDR2 FNYEAQ. This CDR3 is built from 14 residues. CDR3 protein: CASRLGGNTGELFF. The CDR3 nucleotides read TGTGCCAGCAGACTCGGCGGAAACACCGGGGAGCTGTTTTTT.

The chain is built from TRBV7-3 and TRBJ2-1; tentatively, D is TRBD2 (6 bases). Germline CDR1 reads SGHTA; CDR2 reads FQGTGA. This CDR3 comprises 15 residues. With 3 bases removed from V and 1 base from J, the gap between germline ends came to 10 bases. CDR3 nucleotides: TGTGCCAGCAGCTTGGTTGCGGGATCCTACAATGAGCAGTTCTTC. Translated: CASSLVAGSYNEQFF.

The chain recombines TRBV7-9 with TRBJ2-1; 15 bases line up with TRBD2. This CDR3 has 15 amino acids. V lost 2 bases, J lost 10 bases, and 3 bases stayed unmatched. CDR1 SEHNR and CDR2 FQNEAQ come from the germline V gene (reference sequence). The CDR3 DNA sequence: TGTGCCAGCAGCTTAATCGGGACTAGCGGGGGGGAGCAGTTCTTC. Translating gives CASSLIGTSGGEQFF.